The 17 T cell receptor beta chains listed next were all sequenced from one sample in a study of T cells in pancreatic ductal adenocarcinoma. Surgery without prior neoadjuvant therapy was the treatment of the selected pancreatic ductal adenocarcinoma patients. Method: immunoSEQ multiplex PCR; TCRdb's copy keeps in-frame clones and lacks some. Of about 97,000 clones in the sample, over 90% were seen once. Sequenced material: PBMCs. The receptor source for this set is a human donor with pancreatic ductal adenocarcinoma.

This clone is a singleton in its sample. The chain combines TRBV20-1 with TRBJ1-4, with a possible D match to TRBD1 (6 bases). The CDR3 is 11 residues long. Trimming left V 6 bases short and J 5 bases short, with 7 bases between. Germline V CDR1 and CDR2: DFQATT, SNEGSKA (reference sequence). CDR3 sequence: CSAGANEKLFF. In DNA, the CDR3 is TGCAGTGCGGGGGCCAATGAAAAACTGTTTTTT.

CDR3 sequence: CASIPRNTGELFF. The DNA for the CDR3 is TGTGCCAGTATCCCCCGTAACACCGGGGAGCTGTTTTTT. The gene calls are TRBV19 and TRBJ2-2, with D hard to call. The germline V and J ends were trimmed by 7 bases and 2 bases, with 8 bases remaining between them. This CDR3 spans 13 amino acids. The V gene's germline CDR1 is LNHDA and CDR2 SQIVND (reference sequence).

The V gene is TRBV9, the J gene TRBJ2-2, with TRBD1 as a possible D gene (8 bases). V lost 3 bases, J lost 5 bases, and 14 bases lay in between. From germline, CDR1 is SGDLS and CDR2 YYNGEE. The CDR3 loop spans 15 amino acids. In nucleotides, the CDR3 is TGTGCCAGCAGCGCCACAGGGGGGGGGACCGGGGAGCTGTTTTTT. Translation gives CASSATGGGTGELFF.

The rearrangement links TRBV6-6 to TRBJ2-7; 11 bases match TRBD2. Germline loops: CDR1 MNHNY, CDR2 SVGAGI (reference sequence). With V trimmed by 0 bases and J by 4 bases, 5 bases remained unmatched. CDR3 length: 16 amino acids. DNA for the CDR3: TGTGCCAGCAGTTACTCGCCGACTAGCGGGACTTACGAGCAGTACTTC. Translation: CASSYSPTSGTYEQYF.

This chain links TRBV11-2 with TRBJ2-7, with D uncertain. V lost 4 bases and J lost 5, with 3 bases in between. Per the germline V gene, CDR1 is SGHAT and CDR2 is FQNNGV. This CDR3 has 10 residues. The CDR3: CASSYNEQYF. The CDR3, as DNA: TGTGCCAGCAGCTATAACGAGCAGTACTTC.

The chain combines TRBV7-7 with TRBJ2-5; D is unresolved. Germline CDR1 SSHAT, CDR2 FNYEAQ (reference sequence). Trimming removed 5 bases from V and 4 bases from J, with 11 bases in between. This CDR3 has 13 residues. CDR3 sequence: CASSPNDRETQYF. The CDR3 nucleotides read TGTGCCAGCAGCCCTAATGATAGAGAGACCCAGTACTTC.

In its sample, this clone was seen once. This chain links TRBV9 with TRBJ2-3, with D possibly being TRBD1 (6 bases). The CDR3 spans 14 residues. V lost 6 bases and J 2 bases, leaving 13 bases between the germline ends. The germline gives CDR1 SGDLS, CDR2 YYNGEE. The CDR3 region is CASTPHRVTDTQYF. The CDR3 DNA reads as TGTGCCAGCACCCCTCACAGGGTCACAGATACGCAGTATTTT.

The rearrangement joins TRBV18 to TRBJ1-1; 7 bases agree with TRBD1. Germline trimming cut 2 bases from V and 3 bases from J; bases unmatched to any gene: 3. CDR1 and CDR2 from the germline V gene are KGHSH and LQKENI. The CDR3 spans 14 residues. The CDR3 bases are TGTGCCAGCTCACCAAAGACAGGGTACACTGAAGCTTTCTTT. It is translated as CASSPKTGYTEAFF.

The rearrangement joins TRBV5-4 to TRBJ2-5, with D possibly matching TRBD2 (6 bases). The CDR3 is 15 amino acids. The V gene's germline CDR1 is SGHNT and CDR2 YYREEE (reference sequence). The V end was cut by 4 bases, the J end by 0 bases, with 13 bases between. CDR3 sequence: CASSHGGTNQETQYF. CDR3 sequence (DNA): TGTGCCAGCAGCCACGGAGGGACGAACCAAGAGACCCAGTACTTC. The complete variable domain, with remaining parts taken from reference TRBV5-4 and TRBJ2-5, reads ETGVTQSPTHLIKTRGQQVTLRCSSQSGHNTVSWYQQALGQGPQFIFQYYREEENGRGNFPPRFSGLQFPNYSSELNVNALELDDSALYLCASSHGGTNQETQYFGPGTRLLVL.

The gene calls are TRBV11-1 and TRBJ2-7, with 10 bases identical to TRBD1. Germline CDR1 reads SGHAT; CDR2 reads FQDESV (reference sequence). The CDR3 sequence is 15 residues long. The J segment lost 7 bases and the V segment lost 5 bases, leaving 11 bases of the junction unmatched. CDR3 residues: CASSPRDRGLGEQYF. The CDR3, as DNA: TGTGCCAGCAGCCCAAGGGACAGGGGACTTGGTGAGCAGTACTTC.

The chain is built from TRBV30 and TRBJ1-2; D might be TRBD1 (6 bases). The CDR3 totals 13 residues. Trimming removed 2 bases at V and 3 bases at J, with 10 bases between. Germline lookup yields CDR1 GTSNPN and CDR2 SVGIG (reference sequence). CDR3 residues: CAWSQQGYYGYTF. Written as DNA, the CDR3 is TGTGCCTGGAGTCAACAGGGATACTATGGCTACACCTTC.

This clone was seen only once. This chain connects TRBV18 to TRBJ2-7; no reliable D call. The CDR3 sequence is 15 residues long. Trimming removed 3 bases from V and 1 base from J, with 13 bases in between. Germline-derived CDR1 and CDR2 are KGHSH and LQKENI. CDR3 residues: CASSPVVLRSYEQYF. The DNA of the CDR3 is TGTGCCAGCTCACCGGTTGTTTTGCGGTCCTACGAGCAGTACTTC.

This rearrangement joins TRBV30 to TRBJ2-1; 7 positions match TRBD2. The CDR3 spans 13 residues. The J segment lost 14 bases and the V segment lost 3 bases, leaving 13 bases of the junction unmatched. Germline V gene lookup returns CDR1 GTSNPN and CDR2 SVGIG (reference sequence). In DNA form, the CDR3 reads TGTGCCTGGAGGGGGTCAGGCCGGGACTATAAGTTCTTC. This codes for CAWRGSGRDYKFF.

The chain is built from TRBV2 and TRBJ1-5; TRBD1 matches at 9 bases. Germline V gives CDR1 SNHLY, CDR2 FYNNEI. J was trimmed by 4 bases and V by 3 bases; bases with no gene match: 7. The CDR3 extends over 16 amino acids. The DNA of the CDR3 is TGTGCCAGCAGTGAGGCCACAGGGGGCGTGAATCAGCCCCAGCATTTT. Amino acid sequence: CASSEATGGVNQPQHF.

The V gene is TRBV5-1, the J gene TRBJ2-5; D uncertain. V was pared by 0 bases and J by 4 bases, with 13 bases between. The CDR3 covers 15 residues. Looked up from germline, CDR1 is SGHRS and CDR2 is YFSETQ. The CDR3 bases are TGCGCCAGCAGCTTGGGCGGCAGCCTCGGAGAGACCCAGTACTTC. Translated: CASSLGGSLGETQYF.

This sequence joins TRBV10-3 and TRBJ1-1; D not resolved. Between the trimmed V and J ends, which lost 6 bases and 1 base, there was a span of 12 bases. Looked up from germline, CDR1 is ENHRY and CDR2 is SYGVKD. This CDR3 has 14 amino acids. CDR3 DNA sequence: TGTGCCATCAGCCCGGGGTCTGGGAACACTGAAGCTTTCTTT. Encoded protein: CAISPGSGNTEAFF.

The chain employs TRBV7-3 and TRBJ2-3; 9 bases fit TRBD2. Per the germline V gene, CDR1 is SGHTA and CDR2 is FQGTGA. Germline trimming cut 8 bases from V and 1 base from J; bases unmatched to any gene: 10. The CDR3 is made up of 16 amino acids. The CDR3 sequence is CASGAGREGRTDTQYF. CDR3 DNA: TGTGCCAGCGGGGCAGGGCGGGAGGGCCGCACAGATACGCAGTATTTT.